Below are 15 T cell receptor beta chains sequenced from a single sample in a study of neoadjuvant anti-PD-1 for oral cavity cancer. Time point in this sample: after neoadjuvant nivolumab, at surgical resection. TCRdb's copy holds only in-frame clones and misses some; the assay was immunoSEQ multiplex PCR. Here the sample spans just over 65,000 clones, roughly 85% being singletons. The sequences come from PBMCs, collected after nivolumab (anti-PD-1) treatment. These TCRs come from a person aged 35-79 years with oral cavity squamous cell carcinoma.

V is TRBV6-1 and J is TRBJ2-2; D not resolved. The germline CDR1 and CDR2 sequences are MNHNS and SASEGT. V was cut by 7 bases and J by 6 bases, with 15 bases left in between. This CDR3 is 14 amino acids long. The CDR3 sequence is CASTTNGRAGELFF. In DNA, the CDR3 is TGTGCCAGCACCACGAACGGTAGGGCCGGGGAGCTGTTTTTT.

The chain uses TRBV4-1 and TRBJ1-2, with TRBD1 as a possible D gene (6 bases). Germline values: CDR1 MGHRA, CDR2 YSYEKL. This CDR3 is 15 amino acids long. Trimming cost V 3 bases and J 3 bases, with 14 bases left between them. The chain's CDR3 is CASSQALTGDYGYTF. DNA of the CDR3: TGCGCCAGCAGCCAGGCGCTGACAGGAGACTATGGCTACACCTTC.

The J gene is TRBJ2-1, the V gene TRBV6-1; D perhaps matches TRBD2 (5 bases). V was pared by 5 bases and J by 6 bases, with 17 bases between. This CDR3 spans 15 amino acids. Germline CDR1 reads MNHNS; CDR2 reads SASEGT. CDR3 DNA sequence: TGTGCCAGCAGTATATCTATCGGGGTCATCAATGAGCAGTTCTTC. Translating it yields CASSISIGVINEQFF.

The chain uses TRBV6-5 and TRBJ2-5, with D perhaps matching TRBD1 (6 bases). V lost 7 bases to trimming and J lost 7 bases, with 16 bases between them. Germline V gene data show CDR1 as MNHEY and CDR2 as SVGAGI. The CDR3 spans 13 residues. In DNA form, the CDR3 reads TGTGCCAGCAAGGGGGTGGGGGTAGGGACCCAGTACTTC. Its protein product is CASKGVGVGTQYF.

The chain links TRBV6-1 to TRBJ1-5; D is ambiguous. CDR3 length: 15 residues. Trimming cost V 4 bases and J 5 bases, with 15 bases left between them. Germline CDR1 and CDR2: MNHNS and SASEGT. CDR3 loop: CASSGMTNSDQPQHF. The CDR3 coding sequence is TGTGCCAGCAGTGGTATGACGAACTCTGATCAGCCCCAGCATTTT.

The chain combines TRBV4-1 with TRBJ1-5; D unclear. V lost 0 bases and J lost 6, with 9 bases in between. The germline V gene has CDR1 MGHRA and CDR2 YSYEKL. The CDR3 totals 14 residues. CDR3 in amino acids: CASSQEVSGQPQHF. As DNA, the CDR3 is TGCGCCAGCAGCCAAGAAGTCTCGGGTCAGCCCCAGCATTTT.

The chain combines TRBV30 with TRBJ2-1; D not resolved. The CDR3 is made up of 12 amino acids. Germline V gene lookup returns CDR1 GTSNPN and CDR2 SVGIG (reference sequence). V was cut by 4 bases and J by 8 bases, with 12 bases left in between. The CDR3 DNA is TGTGCCTGGAAGCACAGCTTCGATGAGCAGTTCTTC. As protein: CAWKHSFDEQFF.

The chain combines TRBV5-4 with TRBJ1-3; D is perhaps TRBD1 (5 bases). V was trimmed by 0 bases and J by 3 bases, leaving 10 bases between them. The CDR3 totals 15 residues. Germline CDR1 reads SGHNT; CDR2 reads YYREEE (reference sequence). The CDR3 coding sequence is TGTGCCAGCAGCTTGGTAACAGGTAGTGGAAACACCATATATTTT. It yields the protein CASSLVTGSGNTIYF. Together with reference TRBV5-4 and TRBJ1-3, the CDR3 gives the full variable domain: ETGVTQSPTHLIKTRGQQVTLRCSSQSGHNTVSWYQQALGQGPQFIFQYYREEENGRGNFPPRFSGLQFPNYSSELNVNALELDDSALYLCASSLVTGSGNTIYFGEGSWLTVV.

V usage is TRBV29-1 and J usage is TRBJ2-3, with D uncertain. The CDR3 consists of 12 residues. Trimming removed 3 bases at V and 5 bases at J, with 9 bases between. CDR1 and CDR2 (germline): SQVTM, ANQGSEA. CDR3 bases: TGCAGCGTTGAGCTCTTCAGAGATACGCAGTATTTT. Its translation: CSVELFRDTQYF.

The chain is built from TRBV2 and TRBJ1-5, with 9 positions matching TRBD1. V was pared by 1 base and J by 5 bases, with 6 bases of the junction left unmatched. Germline lookup yields CDR1 SNHLY and CDR2 FYNNEI. The CDR3 loop spans 16 amino acids. Here the CDR3 reads CASSEDKDRGYQPQHF. The CDR3 coding sequence is TGTGCCAGCAGTGAAGACAAGGACAGGGGTTATCAGCCCCAGCATTTT.

The chain is built from TRBV29-1 and TRBJ1-4; D call uncertain. V was cut by 4 bases and J by 4 bases, with 7 bases left in between. The CDR3 totals 12 residues. Germline loops: CDR1 SQVTM, CDR2 ANQGSEA. The DNA for the CDR3 is TGCAGCGTTGCCCTTAATAATGAAAAACTGTTTTTT. Protein product: CSVALNNEKLFF.

The CDR3 DNA reads as TGTGCCAGCAGTTTTATGGGGGTCCCCTACGAGCAGTACTTC. As protein: CASSFMGVPYEQYF. This chain uses TRBV27 with TRBJ2-7; the D call may be TRBD1 or TRBD2 (5 bases each). Germline CDR1 reads MNHEY; CDR2 reads SMNVEV (reference sequence). V gave up 3 bases and J gave up 2 bases, with 11 bases separating them. This CDR3 region has 14 residues.

By its share, this clone is medium-sized (0.01 to 0.1%). The V call is TRBV29-1, the J call TRBJ1-1; D unresolved. With 7 bases removed from V and 2 bases from J, the gap between germline ends came to 14 bases. The CDR3 totals 13 residues. From germline, CDR1 is SQVTM and CDR2 ANQGSEA. As DNA, the CDR3 is TGCAGCGCCGCCGGTTCTTTAAACACTGAAGCTTTCTTT. Translation gives CSAAGSLNTEAFF.

The gene calls are TRBV27 and TRBJ1-2, with 7 nucleotides matching TRBD1. V was clipped by 3 bases and J by 5 bases; unmatched bases: 15. This CDR3 spans 17 amino acids. CDR1 is MNHEY and CDR2 is SMNVEV in the germline V gene (reference sequence). The CDR3 here is CASSFTPTGSKEYGYTF. CDR3 sequence (DNA): TGTGCCAGCAGTTTTACTCCGACAGGGTCAAAAGAGTATGGCTACACCTTC.

This sequence joins TRBV5-4 and TRBJ2-3; no clear D. The CDR3 consists of 13 residues. The V end lost 2 bases, the J end lost 5 bases, and 9 bases lay between the germline ends. The V gene's germline CDR1 is SGHNT and CDR2 YYREEE (reference sequence). CDR3 in DNA: TGTGCCAGCAGCTTTCCTACCCAAGATACGCAGTATTTT. It encodes CASSFPTQDTQYF.